What follows describes a single T cell receptor beta chain. CDR3 length equals 15 residues. Germline CDR1 SGHNT, CDR2 YYREEE (reference sequence). V gave up 4 bases and J gave up 1 base, with 14 bases separating them. The data derive from a study of technical replicates of blood from a handful of donors. Some clones are missing from TCRdb's copy, which holds only in-frame ones; the method was immunoSEQ multiplex PCR. Altogether over 60,000 clones are present, around 92% being singletons, with the ten largest covering 4.8%. The rearrangement links TRBV5-4 to TRBJ2-5, with a possible D match to TRBD2 (5 bases). Source material: PBMCs. The clonotype originates from a human donor in good health. Some clones in this sample may be carry-over from other donors' samples. The CDR3 coding sequence is TGTGCCAGCAGCGCGGGCGGCAGTGGCCAAGAGACCCAGTACTTC. It specifies CASSAGGSGQETQYF.